The rows below give T cell receptor beta chains drawn from one sample of a study of CD8+CD57+ T cells in acquired aplastic anemia. TCRdb reprocessed the reads with MiXCR, giving one entry per CDR3 protein. The sample lists 150,000 or so distinct CDR3 sequences; 50% to 75% were seen once. The sample consisted of sorted CD4+, CD8+, or CD8+CD57+ T cells (not recorded which) from PBMCs. The receptors shown here come from a human donor in good health. The CDR3 runs from the conserved cysteine through the conserved F or W. D genes are given only for firm matches. Clone size is shown for a subset of rows, as once, few, many or a class of expanded clone.

v_gene	abundance	j_gene	d_gene	CDR3nt	CDR3aa
TRBV20-1	.	TRBJ1-1	.	TGCAGTGCTAGAGATCTCGGTGAAGCTTTCTTT	CSARDLGEAFF
TRBV2	once	TRBJ1-5	.	TGTGCCAGCAGTGTAGGTCAGCCCCAGCATTTT	CASSVGQPQHF
TRBV2	.	TRBJ2-5	TRBD1	TGTGCCAGCAGAAGGTGGACAGGACAAGAGACCCAGTACTTC	CASRRWTGQETQYF
TRBV5-1	.	TRBJ2-3	.	TGCGCCAGCAGCTTGGATGAGGGCACAGATACGCAGTATTTT	CASSLDEGTDTQYF
TRBV6-5	.	TRBJ2-5	TRBD2	TGTGCCAGCAGTTACTCCGGGCGGGGGGGCGAGACCCAGTACTTC	CASSYSGRGGETQYF
TRBV25-1	many	TRBJ2-1	TRBD2	TGTGCCAGCAGTGCTAGCGGGACCTCCTACAATGAGCAGTTCTTC	CASSASGTSYNEQFF
TRBV2	.	TRBJ1-1	.	TGTGCCAGTAGCGTCAGGGGGAACACTGAAGCTTTCTTT	CASSVRGNTEAFF
TRBV27	.	TRBJ2-7	TRBD2	TGTGCCAGCAGTCCCTTTAGCGGGAGTATCTACGAGCAGTACTTC	CASSPFSGSIYEQYF
TRBV10-3	.	TRBJ2-5	TRBD1	TGTGCCAGCAGTTACTCGTCTCCTAGGGGGCCGGAGGCAGGGACCCAGTACTTC	CASSYSSPRGPEAGTQYF
TRBV5-4	few	TRBJ2-7	TRBD2	TGTGCCAGCAGCTCCGGGACTAGCGGAAACTACGAGCAGTACTTC	CASSSGTSGNYEQYF
TRBV5-6	.	TRBJ1-2	.	TGTGCCAGCAGTTCAACGACAGCCAACTATGGCTACACCTTC	CASSSTTANYGYTF
TRBV11-1	.	TRBJ2-1	.	TGTGCCAGCAGCTCCCCACCTAAACCAGTGAGCTCCTACAATGAGCAGTTCTTC	CASSSPPKPVSSYNEQFF
TRBV24-1	.	TRBJ2-7	TRBD1	TGTGCCACCAGTGCGGGCGAGGGGGCATTACCCTACGAGCAGTACTTC	CATSAGEGALPYEQYF
TRBV9	many	TRBJ1-2	TRBD1	TGTGCCAGCAGCGGACGGGACAGGGATAACTATGGCTACACCTTC	CASSGRDRDNYGYTF
TRBV7-3	few	TRBJ2-1	.	TGTGCCAGCAGCTCCGGGGTCTACAATGAGCAGTTCTTC	CASSSGVYNEQFF
TRBV5-6	.	TRBJ1-2	TRBD1	TGTGCCTGGAGGGACAGGGGGCAGGACTATGGCTACACCTTC	CAWRDRGQDYGYTF
TRBV6-6	once	TRBJ2-3	.	TGTGCCAGCAGTCTCGTAACGACAAGCACAGATACGCAGTATTTT	CASSLVTTSTDTQYF
TRBV27	few	TRBJ2-3	.	TGTGCCAGCAGTTTATCCCCTACAGCAGATACGCAGTATTTT	CASSLSPTADTQYF
TRBV19	few	TRBJ1-1	.	TGTGCCAGTAGTATCAGGGGTGAAGCTTTCTTT	CASSIRGEAFF
TRBV25-1	.	TRBJ1-2	.	TGTGCCAGCAGTGAATACTATGGCTACACCTTC	CASSEYYGYTF
TRBV27	many	TRBJ2-7	.	TGTGCCAGCAGTTTTTGGGGAAGCTCCTACGAGCAGTACTTC	CASSFWGSSYEQYF
TRBV11-3	.	TRBJ1-6	.	TGTGCGGATTCACCCCTCCACTTT	CADSPLHF
TRBV15	.	TRBJ1-2	TRBD1	TGTGCCACCAGCAGTCGTCGGACAGGGGAAGGCTACACCTTC	CATSSRRTGEGYTF
TRBV4-1	many	TRBJ1-1	TRBD1	TGCGCCAGCAGCCAGGAACCCTTCAGGGGGGCTGAAGCTTTCTTT	CASSQEPFRGAEAFF
TRBV29-1	.	TRBJ1-2	.	TGCAGCGTTGAAACAGGGTACGGCTACACCTTC	CSVETGYGYTF
TRBV28	few	TRBJ2-7	TRBD1	TGTGCCAGCAGTCTTGGACAGGCCATCCCCTACGAGCAGTACTTC	CASSLGQAIPYEQYF
TRBV20-1	many	TRBJ1-1	.	TGCAGAGTTCGGTCTGAGGGGGACACTGAAGCTTTCTTT	CRVRSEGDTEAFF
TRBV9	few	TRBJ2-5	TRBD2	TGTGCCAGCAGCGTACTAGCGGGGGGGCAAGAGACCCAGTACTTC	CASSVLAGGQETQYF
TRBV4-2	many	TRBJ2-2	.	TGTGCCAGCAGCCCCTACAGGGATACCGGGGAGCTGTTTTTT	CASSPYRDTGELFF
TRBV24-1	.	TRBJ2-3	TRBD2	TGTGCCACCAAAGCTAGCGGGAACTTAGATACGCAGTATTTT	CATKASGNLDTQYF
TRBV19	many	TRBJ1-2	.	TGTGCCAGTAGTGTCGGGGCCCACGGCTACACCTTC	CASSVGAHGYTF
TRBV20-1	.	TRBJ2-5	TRBD1	TGCAGTGCTAGAGACGCAGGGGGCTTTAGAGAGATCCAGTACTTC	CSARDAGGFREIQYF
TRBV5-1	many	TRBJ2-7	.	TGCGCCAGCAGCCAGCATGGTGGCGGGCAGTACTTC	CASSQHGGGQYF
TRBV24-1	once	TRBJ1-5	TRBD1	TGTGCCACCAGGATCTATGGTTGGTGCAGGGGGTATTTGGGGCAGCCCCAGCATTTT	CATRIYGWCRGYLGQPQHF
TRBV7-9	once	TRBJ1-1	.	TGTGCCAGCAGCTTAGGGAGGGAAATCATGAACACTGAAGCTTTCTTT	CASSLGREIMNTEAFF
TRBV7-2	.	TRBJ2-7	.	TGTGCCAGCAGCTTAGATAAGGGGGAGGGGGACGAGCAGTACTTC	CASSLDKGEGDEQYF
TRBV5-8	.	TRBJ1-5	.	TGTGCCAGCAGCCAGAGATTCCGGGACCCGAATCAGCCCCAGCATTTT	CASSQRFRDPNQPQHF
TRBV7-2	.	TRBJ1-4	.	TGTGCCAGCAGCTTAGTCGGCAGGGGAGAAGGAAAACTGTTTTTT	CASSLVGRGEGKLFF
TRBV10-3	.	TRBJ1-6	TRBD1	TGTGCCAGCAGAAAGAGACCGGGACAGGTTAATTCACCCCTCCACTTT	CASRKRPGQVNSPLHF
TRBV7-8	.	TRBJ2-5	.	TGTGCCAGCAGCTTATTAGAGACCCAGTACTTC	CASSLLETQYF
TRBV2	.	TRBJ2-6	.	TGTGCCAGCATGAAGCAATCTGGGGCCAACGTCCTGACTTTC	CASMKQSGANVLTF
TRBV6-6	.	TRBJ1-2	.	TGTGCCAGCAGCATCGACGGCTCGGGGGGAGGCTACACCTTC	CASSIDGSGGGYTF
TRBV2	many	TRBJ2-3	TRBD2	TGTGCCAGCAGTGACGGAGCGGGGACCACAGATACGCAGTATTTT	CASSDGAGTTDTQYF
TRBV5-1	.	TRBJ2-1	TRBD1	TGCGCCAGCAGCCCCGGGACAGGGGCCTACAATGAGCAGTTCTTC	CASSPGTGAYNEQFF
TRBV7-9	once	TRBJ2-3	.	TGTGCCAGCAGCTTAGGACGGGACAGCACAGATACGCAGTATTTT	CASSLGRDSTDTQYF
TRBV2	.	TRBJ2-7	.	TGTGCCAGCAACGGGGGCTACGAGCAGTACTTC	CASNGGYEQYF
TRBV19	.	TRBJ2-3	.	TGTGCCAGGGGGTCAGGCACAGATACGCAGTATTTT	CARGSGTDTQYF
TRBV11-3	many	TRBJ2-7	TRBD1	TGTGCCAGCAGCTTTGTGAGGACAGGGGATCCCTTTGTCGAGCAGTACTTC	CASSFVRTGDPFVEQYF
TRBV2	.	TRBJ2-1	TRBD2	TGTGCCAGCAAACGACTAGCAGCCTACAATGAGCAGTTCTTC	CASKRLAAYNEQFF
TRBV7-2	.	TRBJ2-3	.	TGTGCCAGCAGCTTAATCGGTGGGCCAGATACGCAGTATTTT	CASSLIGGPDTQYF
TRBV14	.	TRBJ2-7	.	TGTGCCAGCAGCCAACCAGGGTTTCAGTACGAGCAGTACTTC	CASSQPGFQYEQYF
TRBV20-1	.	TRBJ2-3	.	TGCAGTGGATCAACAGGGTGGGGAGCAGATACGCAGTATTTT	CSGSTGWGADTQYF
TRBV7-9	.	TRBJ1-1	.	TGTGCCAGCAGCCTAGCGGGGGTCAGCACTGAAGCTTTCTTT	CASSLAGVSTEAFF
TRBV7-9	few	TRBJ1-4	.	TGTGCCAGCAGCTCGACCTTGGAGTATGAAAAACTGTTTTTT	CASSSTLEYEKLFF
TRBV5-5	.	TRBJ1-3	.	TGTGCCAGCAGCTCCCGAAGAAACACCATATATTTT	CASSSRRNTIYF
TRBV9	few	TRBJ1-2	TRBD1	TGTGCCAGCAGCGTGGACAGGGACTATGGCTACACCTTC	CASSVDRDYGYTF
TRBV7-2	.	TRBJ2-7	.	TGTGCCAGCAGCTTCCTGGGTTACTCCTACGAGCAGTACTTC	CASSFLGYSYEQYF
TRBV5-5	many	TRBJ2-7	TRBD2	TGTGCCAGCAGCTTGGAACTAGCGGGCGTCGAGCAGTACTTC	CASSLELAGVEQYF
TRBV10-2	many	TRBJ1-3	.	TGCGCCAGCAGGGTGGGAACAGCTGGAAACACCATATATTTT	CASRVGTAGNTIYF
TRBV6-4	.	TRBJ1-1	.	TGTGCCAGCAGTGTAACATTGAACACTGAAGCTTTCTTT	CASSVTLNTEAFF